These 31 T cell receptor beta chains were all obtained from the same sample, sequenced in a study of T cell responses to AZD1222 COVID-19 vaccine (dated by TCRdb to about 2021). Libraries were made using the immunoSEQ multiplex PCR assay. The table was pulled from immuneACCESS by TCRdb, which kept in-frame rearrangements only. Such tables lose some clones; where checked, under half of the loss comes from unresolved V genes, and the rest has no known cause. Counted in this sample were approximately 150,000 clones; approximately 89% of them appeared once. The ten largest make up 3% to 4% of the sample. The time point label, as the study defines it: baseline before first vaccination. The sample's treatment or condition label, decoded: meningococcal conjugate vaccine given as trial control. The sequences come from peripheral blood, collected on day 0 of MenACWY control vaccination. These receptors were obtained from an adult in good health.

The V gene is TRBV11-3, the J gene TRBJ1-5; 7 bases are shared with TRBD1. J gave up 9 bases and V 4 bases, and 6 bases lay outside the gene matches. The CDR3 is made up of 13 amino acids. From germline, CDR1 is SGHNT and CDR2 YENEEA. The CDR3 region has the DNA TGTGCCAGCAGCTCAGACAGGGCAGGGCCCCAGCATTTT. Amino acids: CASSSDRAGPQHF.

The V gene is TRBV18, the J gene TRBJ2-5, with a weak D call TRBD2 (5 bases). The CDR3 spans 13 residues. V was clipped by 3 bases and J by 5 bases, with 10 bases between them. Germline V CDR1 and CDR2: KGHSH, LQKENI. CDR3 amino acids: CASSPREMETQYF. The CDR3 bases are TGTGCCAGCTCACCTAGGGAGATGGAGACCCAGTACTTC.

This clone was seen a handful of times. This CDR3 is CASSGGTGGYQETQYF. The CDR3 DNA is TGCGCCAGCAGCGGTGGGACAGGGGGGTACCAAGAGACCCAGTACTTC. This sequence joins TRBV5-1 and TRBJ2-5; 11 bases map to TRBD1. The CDR3 extends over 16 amino acids. After removal of 4 bases from V and 0 bases from J, the junction contained 5 bases not matched to a gene. CDR1 and CDR2 from the germline V gene are SGHRS and YFSETQ.

The V and J genes are TRBV28 and TRBJ1-1, with 8 bases identical to TRBD1. Germline V CDR1 and CDR2: MDHEN, SYDVKM. CDR3 length: 13 residues. The ends lost 6 bases at V and 6 bases at J; junction bases unmatched: 6. The CDR3 protein is CASRETGVPEAFF. DNA of the CDR3: TGTGCCAGCAGGGAGACAGGGGTACCTGAAGCTTTCTTT.

This sequence joins TRBV9 and TRBJ2-1, with TRBD2 matching 9 bases. This CDR3 is built from 15 residues. Trimming removed 0 bases from V and 4 bases from J; junction bases left unmatched: 2. Germline assignment: CDR1 SGDLS and CDR2 YYNGEE. This chain's CDR3 is CASSVGAGGYNEQFF. The CDR3, as DNA: TGTGCCAGCAGCGTAGGAGCGGGGGGTTACAATGAGCAGTTCTTC.

The genes are TRBV28 and TRBJ1-5; 11 nucleotides match TRBD1. This CDR3 is built from 15 residues. CDR1 is MDHEN and CDR2 is SYDVKM in the germline V gene. J gave up 7 bases and V 2 bases, and 4 bases lay outside the gene matches. The CDR3 loop is CASSLAGQGGQPQHF. CDR3 nucleotide sequence: TGTGCCAGCAGTTTAGCGGGACAGGGGGGACAGCCCCAGCATTTT.

This clone ranks as medium-sized. The chain uses TRBV7-8 and TRBJ1-5; 7 bases line up with TRBD1. CDR1 and CDR2 from the germline V gene are SGHVS and FQNEAQ. The CDR3 is made up of 15 amino acids. V lost 5 bases, J lost 5 bases, and 9 bases stayed unmatched. CDR3 amino acids: CASSLGQSTHQPQHF. The CDR3 DNA sequence: TGTGCCAGCAGCCTGGGACAGTCGACTCATCAGCCCCAGCATTTT.

The chain has TRBV5-1 and TRBJ2-1; the D gene could be TRBD1 or TRBD2 (5 bases each). CDR3 length: 15 residues. V lost 6 bases to trimming and J lost 4 bases, with 17 bases between them. Germline V gene data show CDR1 as SGHRS and CDR2 as YFSETQ. CDR3 sequence: CASNPGSGGYNEQFF. CDR3 in DNA: TGCGCCAGCAACCCGGGGAGTGGGGGTTACAATGAGCAGTTCTTC.

The CDR3 DNA reads as TGTGCCAGTAGTCCCTTCCGGACTAGCGGAAGCACAGATACGCAGTATTTT. This codes for CASSPFRTSGSTDTQYF. The V and J genes are TRBV19 and TRBJ2-3; 10 nucleotides align to TRBD2. V lost 5 bases to trimming and J lost 0 bases; unmatched junction nucleotides: 8. The germline V gene encodes CDR1 LNHDA and CDR2 SQIVND (reference sequence). This CDR3 region has 17 residues.

This sequence joins TRBV27 and TRBJ2-7, with D perhaps TRBD2 (6 bases). The V gene's germline CDR1 is MNHEY and CDR2 SMNVEV (reference sequence). The CDR3 runs to 14 residues. V lost 5 bases, J lost 6 bases, and 17 bases lay in between. The CDR3 nucleotides are TGTGCCAGCAGTCCATGGACACGTAGCGGCGAGCAGTACTTC. Encoded protein: CASSPWTRSGEQYF.

J is TRBJ2-2 and V is TRBV21-1; TRBD2 is the table's D call and was not checked against the DNA. TRBV21-1 is labeled a pseudogene. The CDR3 runs 16 residues. This chain's CDR3 is CASTYPLTPNTGELFF. The CDR3 bases are TGTGCCAGCACCTATCCCTTGACTCCGAACACCGGGGAGCTGTTTTTT.

The chain recombines TRBV11-3 with TRBJ2-7, with TRBD1 matching 9 bases. After removal of 3 bases from V and 1 base from J, the junction contained 4 bases not matched to a gene. Germline CDR1 is SGHNT and CDR2 is YENEEA. This CDR3 has 15 residues. The CDR3 loop is CASSFPGQGSYEQYF. CDR3 coding DNA: TGTGCCAGCAGCTTCCCGGGACAGGGTTCCTACGAGCAGTACTTC.

CDR3 in DNA: TGTGCCAGCAGCTTAAGGGGACGGGTAGATAGCAATCAGCCCCAGCATTTT. Residues: CASSLRGRVDSNQPQHF. The V call is TRBV7-2, the J call TRBJ1-5, with D possibly being TRBD1 (5 bases). Germline CDR1 and CDR2: SGHTA and FQGNSA. CDR3 length: 17 residues. Trimming took 2 bases from V and 0 from J, leaving 14 bases between them. Complete variable domain (other parts from reference TRBV7-2 and TRBJ1-5): GAGVSQSPSNKVTEKGKDVELRCDPISGHTALYWYRQSLGQGLEFLIYFQGNSAPDKSGLPSDRFSAERTGGSVSTLTIQRTQQEDSAVYLCASSLRGRVDSNQPQHFGDGTRLSIL.

V and J are TRBV19 and TRBJ2-3; D not certain. Germline V gene data show CDR1 as LNHDA and CDR2 as SQIVND (reference sequence). The CDR3 length is 13 residues. Trimming shortened V by 7 bases and J by 2 bases, and 10 bases separated the two germline ends. CDR3 in DNA: TGTGCCAGTAACGGACGGATCACAGATACGCAGTATTTT. It translates to CASNGRITDTQYF.

The chain links TRBV28 to TRBJ2-1, with unresolved D. Looked up from germline, CDR1 is MDHEN and CDR2 is SYDVKM. With 4 bases removed from V and 7 bases from J, the gap between germline ends came to 20 bases. The CDR3 is made up of 16 amino acids. CDR3 in DNA: TGTGCCAGCAGTTCCCCAATCCGAAGTGGACGGAATGAGCAGTTCTTC. Protein: CASSSPIRSGRNEQFF.

This clone was seen only once. CDR3 in amino acids: CASSGSRGQPQHF. CDR3 bases: TGTGCCAGTAGTGGAAGCAGGGGGCAGCCCCAGCATTTT. V and J are TRBV19 and TRBJ1-5; 7 nucleotides agree with TRBD1. The CDR3 spans 13 residues. Germline V gene data show CDR1 as LNHDA and CDR2 as SQIVND (reference sequence). Trimming took 5 bases from V and 7 from J; bases not matched to a gene: 5.

The chain uses TRBV7-8 and TRBJ2-1, with 8 bases fitting TRBD2. The CDR3 extends over 16 amino acids. Germline assignment: CDR1 SGHVS and CDR2 FQNEAQ. With 4 bases clipped from V and 3 bases from J, the junction kept 8 bases outside the gene matches. CDR3 loop: CASSSFGGAGYNEQFF. In DNA, the CDR3 is TGTGCCAGCAGCTCGTTCGGGGGGGCCGGCTACAATGAGCAGTTCTTC.

The table lists this clone with a count of one. The J gene is TRBJ2-3, the V gene TRBV4-3, with unresolved D. The germline V gene has CDR1 LGHNA and CDR2 YSLEER. The CDR3 runs 14 residues. V shed 3 bases and J shed 6 bases, with 13 bases lying between them. The CDR3 DNA sequence: TGCGCCAGCAGCCATTGGGCGATGGGGGATACGCAGTATTTT. It encodes CASSHWAMGDTQYF.

This sequence joins TRBV19 and TRBJ1-5, with 7 bases aligning to TRBD1. Germline CDR1 and CDR2: LNHDA and SQIVND (reference sequence). The length of the CDR3 is 16 residues. The V and J ends lost 6 bases and 5 bases, in that order; junction bases with no gene match: 13. This CDR3 is CASSPGQASTDQPQHF. The CDR3 region has the DNA TGTGCCAGTAGCCCAGGACAGGCCAGCACCGATCAGCCCCAGCATTTT.

The sample holds a few counts of this clone. The CDR3, as DNA: TGTGCCAGCAGTGTAGTCCCTCAAGAGACCCAGTACTTC. The encoded protein is CASSVVPQETQYF. V and J are TRBV2 and TRBJ2-5; D is unclear. Germline V CDR1 and CDR2: SNHLY, FYNNEI. Trimming took off 4 bases at V and 2 bases at J, with 8 bases between the two ends. The CDR3 covers 13 residues.

The chain carries TRBV7-3 and TRBJ1-2, with D perhaps matching TRBD1 (5 bases). Germline CDR1 SGHTA, CDR2 FQGTGA. The CDR3 runs to 13 residues. V was pared by 5 bases and J by 4 bases, with 11 bases between. CDR3 loop: CASSARDGYGYTF. The CDR3 DNA reads TGTGCCAGCAGCGCTAGGGACGGCTATGGCTACACCTTC.

The chain recombines TRBV10-3 with TRBJ2-1; 7 nucleotides agree with TRBD2. The CDR3 has 17 amino acids. With V trimmed by 2 bases and J by 3 bases, 10 bases remained unmatched. In germline, CDR1 is ENHRY, CDR2 SYGVKD. CDR3 protein: CAISEGASGTHYNEQFF. Here the CDR3 DNA reads TGTGCCATCAGTGAGGGGGCTAGCGGAACTCACTACAATGAGCAGTTCTTC.

V is TRBV7-3 and J is TRBJ1-1; 9 positions match TRBD1. The V and J ends lost 2 bases and 4 bases, in that order; junction bases with no gene match: 8. Germline V lookup: CDR1 SGHTA, CDR2 FQGTGA. CDR3 length: 16 residues. CDR3 amino acids: CASSLGGTGSGTEAFF. CDR3 nucleotides: TGTGCCAGCAGCTTAGGCGGGACAGGGTCTGGCACTGAAGCTTTCTTT.

The rearrangement uses TRBV30 and TRBJ2-5, with 10 nucleotides matching TRBD1. The CDR3 spans 14 residues. Germline lookup yields CDR1 GTSNPN and CDR2 SVGIG (reference sequence). V was clipped by 2 bases and J by 5 bases; unmatched bases: 5. The CDR3 protein is CAWSRGQGMETQYF. CDR3 coding DNA: TGTGCCTGGAGTAGGGGACAGGGGATGGAGACCCAGTACTTC. Full variable domain (remainder filled in from reference TRBV30 and TRBJ2-5): SQTIHQWPATLVQPVGSPLSLECTVEGTSNPNLYWYRQAAGRGLQLLFYSVGIGQISSEVPQNLSASRPQDRQFILSSKKLLLSDSGFYLCAWSRGQGMETQYFGPGTRLLVL.

This chain links TRBV3-1 (or the pseudogene TRBV3-2) with TRBJ2-4; 10 bases align to TRBD1. Germline trimming cut 1 base from V and 15 bases from J; bases unmatched to any gene: 6. Germline lookup yields CDR1 LGHDT and CDR2 YNNKEL (reference sequence). The CDR3 extends over 13 amino acids. DNA for the CDR3: TGTGCCAGCAGCCAAGGGACCCGGGACAGGGGGTACTTC. It codes for CASSQGTRDRGYF.

The genes are TRBV18 and TRBJ1-6; D might be TRBD1 (6 bases). Per germline, CDR1 KGHSH and CDR2 LQKENI. V was clipped by 2 bases and J by 8 bases, with 7 bases between them. This CDR3 is 13 amino acids long. In nucleotides, the CDR3 is TGTGCCAGCTCACCAGGGGGCGATTCACCCCTCCACTTT. This translates into CASSPGGDSPLHF.

In this sample, this clone turned up once. Other DNA sequences in the sample encode the same CDR3. The rearrangement links TRBV24-1 to TRBJ1-1, with TRBD1 as a possible D gene (5 bases). The germline V gene encodes CDR1 KGHDR and CDR2 SFDVKD. This CDR3 spans 13 amino acids. Trimming removed 9 bases at V and 1 base at J, with 11 bases between. Here the CDR3 DNA reads TGTGCCACCCAGGGAAGAGGGAACACTGAAGCTTTCTTT. Its protein is CATQGRGNTEAFF.

J is TRBJ1-2 and V is TRBV6-5; maybe TRBD1 (6 bases). The germline V gene has CDR1 MNHEY and CDR2 SVGAGI. The CDR3 has 14 amino acids. V was shortened by 5 bases and J by 8 bases, with 18 bases between the two germline ends. The CDR3 protein is CASSPQGGGSGYTF. In nucleotides, the CDR3 is TGTGCCAGCAGTCCTCAGGGAGGGGGTTCGGGCTACACCTTC.

In its sample, this clone was seen once. The rearrangement uses TRBV15 and TRBJ2-7; D gene ambiguous. CDR1 and CDR2 from the germline V gene are LNHNV and YYDKDF (reference sequence). The CDR3 is 12 amino acids. V lost 3 bases and J lost 3, with 6 bases in between. The CDR3: CATSSGGYEQYF. CDR3 bases: TGTGCCACCAGCAGTGGCGGCTACGAGCAGTACTTC. Looking up the rest from reference TRBV15 and TRBJ2-7 gives the full variable domain: DAMVIQNPRYQVTQFGKPVTLSCSQTLNHNVMYWYQQKSSQAPKLLFHYYDKDFNNEADTPDNFQSRRPNTSFCFLDIRSPGLGDTAMYLCATSSGGYEQYFGPGTRLTVT.

The CDR3 loop reads CASSFNTEAFF. The DNA for the CDR3 is TGTGCCAGCAGCTTCAACACTGAAGCTTTCTTT. The chain couples TRBV5-5 to TRBJ1-1, with unresolved D. From germline, CDR1 is SGHKS and CDR2 YYEKEE (reference sequence). The V and J ends lost 2 bases and 2 bases respectively, with 1 base between them. The CDR3 has 11 amino acids.

The chain has TRBV5-1 and TRBJ2-3; no clear D. The germline V gene encodes CDR1 SGHRS and CDR2 YFSETQ. V gave up 4 bases and J gave up 5 bases, with 14 bases separating them. This CDR3 is built from 14 residues. The CDR3 bases are TGCGCCAGCAGCGGACCAACTATCGGAGATACGCAGTATTTT. This encodes CASSGPTIGDTQYF.